A few counts support the clone carrying this T cell receptor beta chain. The authors ran a second PCR of 7 to 11 cycles using a sample-barcoded 5' primer and a J-beta primer mix. Tagging of each cDNA molecule was performed by a template-switch adaptor with 12 random nucleotides. In TCRdb, the 5' RACE reads were re-called with MiXCR into one record per CDR3 protein. This sample has about 1.6 million distinct CDR3 sequences, with about 31% found just once. This CDR3 region has 14 residues. V lost 0 bases, J lost 8 bases, and 11 bases lay in between. Germline values: CDR1 MGHRA, CDR2 YSYEKL. This sample stems from a study of blood T cells in healthy people across ages.

The sequencing input was blood. The rearrangement uses TRBV4-1 and TRBJ2-1; D is unresolved. This receptor was obtained from a woman in her twenties or thirties in good health. The CDR3 sequence is CASSQEASRDEQFF. The CDR3 region has the DNA TGCGCCAGCAGCCAAGAGGCTAGTCGGGATGAGCAGTTCTTC.